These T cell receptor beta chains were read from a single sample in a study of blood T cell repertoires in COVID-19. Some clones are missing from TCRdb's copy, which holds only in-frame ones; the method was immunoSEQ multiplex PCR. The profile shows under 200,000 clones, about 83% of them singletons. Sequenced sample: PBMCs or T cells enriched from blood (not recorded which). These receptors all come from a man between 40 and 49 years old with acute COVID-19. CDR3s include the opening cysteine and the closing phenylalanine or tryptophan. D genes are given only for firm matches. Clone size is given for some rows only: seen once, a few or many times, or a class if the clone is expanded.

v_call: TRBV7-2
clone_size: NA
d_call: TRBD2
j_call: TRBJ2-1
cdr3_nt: TGTGCCAGCAGCACGATGGGACTACCTGGCAATGAGCAGTTCTTC
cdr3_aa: CASSTMGLPGNEQFF

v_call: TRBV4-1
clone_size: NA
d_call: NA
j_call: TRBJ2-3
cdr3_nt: TGCGCCAGCAGCCGGATTAACCGGGGAACATATAGCACAGATACGCAGTATTTT
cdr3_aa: CASSRINRGTYSTDTQYF

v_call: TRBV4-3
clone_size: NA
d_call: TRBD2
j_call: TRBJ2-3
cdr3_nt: TGCGCCAGCAGCCAAGATGTCCTAGCGGGAGTGAGTACGCAGTATTTT
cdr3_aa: CASSQDVLAGVSTQYF

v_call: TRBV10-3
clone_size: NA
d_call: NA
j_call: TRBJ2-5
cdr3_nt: TGTGCCATCGGAGCGGACCAAGAGACCCAGTACTTC
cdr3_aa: CAIGADQETQYF

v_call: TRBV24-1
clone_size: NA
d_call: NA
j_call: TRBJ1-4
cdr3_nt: TGTGCCACCAGTGCCCCTGGACGGGGAATAGAAAAACTGTTTTTT
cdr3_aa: CATSAPGRGIEKLFF

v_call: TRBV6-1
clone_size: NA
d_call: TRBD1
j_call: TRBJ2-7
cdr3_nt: TGTGCCAGCAGTTCGGACAGGCCCCGACAGTACTTC
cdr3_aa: CASSSDRPRQYF

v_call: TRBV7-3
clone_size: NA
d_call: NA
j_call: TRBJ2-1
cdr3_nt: TGTGCCAGCAGCAGAGGACTGAAAGCCTACAATGAGCAGTTCTTC
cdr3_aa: CASSRGLKAYNEQFF

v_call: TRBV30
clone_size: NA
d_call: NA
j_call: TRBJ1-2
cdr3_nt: TGTGCCTGGAGTAGACCAGGGGCTAACTATGGCTACACCTTC
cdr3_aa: CAWSRPGANYGYTF

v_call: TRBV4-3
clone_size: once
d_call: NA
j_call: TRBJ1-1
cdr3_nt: TGCGCCAGCAGCCAAGGGCGGACTGAAGCTTTCTTT
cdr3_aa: CASSQGRTEAFF

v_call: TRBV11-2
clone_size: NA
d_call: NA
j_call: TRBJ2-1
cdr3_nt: TGTGCCAGCAGCTTCGACAGGCCAACTTACCTTGAGCAGTTCTTC
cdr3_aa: CASSFDRPTYLEQFF

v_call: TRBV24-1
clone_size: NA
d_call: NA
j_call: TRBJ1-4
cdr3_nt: TGTGCCACCACCTGGCGGAAGGAAAAACTGTTTTTT
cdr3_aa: CATTWRKEKLFF

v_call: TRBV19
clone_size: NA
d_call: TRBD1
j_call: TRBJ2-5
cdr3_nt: TGTGCCAGTAGTTTTCGGACAGGGCCGCCAGAGACCCAGTACTTC
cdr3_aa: CASSFRTGPPETQYF

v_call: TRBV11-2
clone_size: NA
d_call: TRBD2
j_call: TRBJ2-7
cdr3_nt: TGTGCCAGCAGCTTGGTAGCGGGAGCCAACGAGCAGTACTTC
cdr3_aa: CASSLVAGANEQYF

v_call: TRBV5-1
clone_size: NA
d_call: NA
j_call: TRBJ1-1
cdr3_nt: TGCGCCAGCAGCTCACAGGGTGGGGGCTCTGAAGCTTTCTTT
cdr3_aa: CASSSQGGGSEAFF

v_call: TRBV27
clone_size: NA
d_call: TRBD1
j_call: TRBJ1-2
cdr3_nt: TGTGCCAGCAGCCCCGGACAGGGATGGAGGAACACCTTC
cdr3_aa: CASSPGQGWRNTF

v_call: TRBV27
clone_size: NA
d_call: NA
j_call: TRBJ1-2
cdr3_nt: TGTGCCAGCAGCTCGCCGGGTAGTGGCTACACCTTC
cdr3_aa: CASSSPGSGYTF

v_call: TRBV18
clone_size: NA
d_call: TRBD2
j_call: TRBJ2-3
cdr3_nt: TGTGCCAGCTCACCGACTAGCGGGAGTGTGACAGATACGCAGTATTTT
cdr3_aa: CASSPTSGSVTDTQYF

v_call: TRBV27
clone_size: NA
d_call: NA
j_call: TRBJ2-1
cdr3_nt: TGTGCCAGTAGGGGAGGCCCCCTAGGCAATGAGCAGTTCTTC
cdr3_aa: CASRGGPLGNEQFF

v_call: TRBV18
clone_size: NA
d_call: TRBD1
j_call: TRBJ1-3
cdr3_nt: TGTGCCAGCTCCCAGGGACAGCAATACTCTGGAAACACCATATATTTT
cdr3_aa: CASSQGQQYSGNTIYF

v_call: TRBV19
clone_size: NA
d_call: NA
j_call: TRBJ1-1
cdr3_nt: TGTGCCAGTAGTATACGGGGAGGGGGACAAACTGAAGCTTTCTTT
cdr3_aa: CASSIRGGGQTEAFF

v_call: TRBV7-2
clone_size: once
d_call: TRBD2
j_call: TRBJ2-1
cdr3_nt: TGTGCCAGCAGCTCTCGGACTAGCCGCCCCTACAATGAGCAGTTCTTC
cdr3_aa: CASSSRTSRPYNEQFF

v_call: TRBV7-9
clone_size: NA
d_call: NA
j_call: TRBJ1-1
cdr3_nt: TGTGCCAGCAGCTTAGGGTCGGGAATTATGAACACTGAAGCTTTCTTT
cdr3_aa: CASSLGSGIMNTEAFF

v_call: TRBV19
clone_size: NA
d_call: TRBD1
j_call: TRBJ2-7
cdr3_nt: TGTGCCAGTAGTATTGGCGGGACAGGGGTCTACGAGCAGTACTTC
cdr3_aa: CASSIGGTGVYEQYF

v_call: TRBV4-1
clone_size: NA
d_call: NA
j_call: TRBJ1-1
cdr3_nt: TGCGCCAGCAGCCAAGAGGGCAGGGGCACTGAAGCTTTCTTT
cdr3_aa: CASSQEGRGTEAFF

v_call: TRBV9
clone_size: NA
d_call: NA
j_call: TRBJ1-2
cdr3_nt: TGTGCCAGCAGCGTGTCCTCGACAGCAATAAATGGCTACACCTTC
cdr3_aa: CASSVSSTAINGYTF

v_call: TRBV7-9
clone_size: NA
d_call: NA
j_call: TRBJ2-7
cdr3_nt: TGTGCCAGCAGCCAGACAGGAGGCTCCTACGAGCAGTACTTC
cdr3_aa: CASSQTGGSYEQYF

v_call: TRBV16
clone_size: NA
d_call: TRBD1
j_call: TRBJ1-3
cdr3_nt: TGTGCCAGCAGCCAAGGGACAGAGAGAAACACCATATATTTT
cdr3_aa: CASSQGTERNTIYF

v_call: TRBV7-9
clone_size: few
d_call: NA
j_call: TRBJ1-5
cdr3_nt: TGTGCCAGCAGCCAGTGGGGCAGCCAGCCCCAGCATTTT
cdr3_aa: CASSQWGSQPQHF

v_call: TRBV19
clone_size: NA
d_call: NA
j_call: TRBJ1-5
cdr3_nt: TGTGCCAGTATGGACGGCAGACGGGGTCAGCCCCAGCATTTT
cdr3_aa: CASMDGRRGQPQHF

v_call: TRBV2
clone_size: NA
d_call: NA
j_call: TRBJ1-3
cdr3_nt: TGTGCCAGCAGCGAGCACCGGGACAACTCTGGAAACACCATATATTTT
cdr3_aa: CASSEHRDNSGNTIYF

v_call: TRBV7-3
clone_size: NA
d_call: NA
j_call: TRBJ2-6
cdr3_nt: TGTGCCAGCAGCTTAAAAGTGGGGCCGAACTCTGGGGCCAACGTCCTGACTTTC
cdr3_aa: CASSLKVGPNSGANVLTF

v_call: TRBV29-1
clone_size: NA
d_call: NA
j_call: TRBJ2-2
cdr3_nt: TGCAGCGTTGAAGATCGGGGGTCGAACACCGGGGAGCTGTTTTTT
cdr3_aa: CSVEDRGSNTGELFF

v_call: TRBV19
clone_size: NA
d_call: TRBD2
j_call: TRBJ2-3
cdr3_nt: TGTGCCAGTAGGGGACTAATGGAAGATACGCAGTATTTT
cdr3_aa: CASRGLMEDTQYF

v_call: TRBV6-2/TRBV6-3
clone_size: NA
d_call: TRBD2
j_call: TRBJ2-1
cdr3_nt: TGTGCCAGCAGCCGCTTAGGCGGGGGCTACAATGAGCAGTTCTTC
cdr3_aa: CASSRLGGGYNEQFF

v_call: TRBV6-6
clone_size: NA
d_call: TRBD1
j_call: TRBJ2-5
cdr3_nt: TGTGCCACTCGGGACAGGGGACTCCAAGAGACCCAGTACTTC
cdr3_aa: CATRDRGLQETQYF

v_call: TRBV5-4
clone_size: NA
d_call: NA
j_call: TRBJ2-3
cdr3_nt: TGTGCCAGCAGCCATAACATGTTCACAGATACGCAGTATTTT
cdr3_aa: CASSHNMFTDTQYF

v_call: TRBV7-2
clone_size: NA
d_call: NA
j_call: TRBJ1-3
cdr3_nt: TGTGCCAGCAGCAGAACCGGGGGAAACACCATATATTTT
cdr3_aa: CASSRTGGNTIYF

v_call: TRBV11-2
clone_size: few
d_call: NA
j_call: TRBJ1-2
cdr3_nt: TGTGCCAGCAGCCAGGGATTTAACTATGGCTACACCTTC
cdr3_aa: CASSQGFNYGYTF

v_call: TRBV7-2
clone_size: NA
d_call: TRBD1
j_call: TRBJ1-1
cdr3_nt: TGTGCCAGCAGTTACGACAGGGCCACTGAAGCTTTCTTT
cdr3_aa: CASSYDRATEAFF

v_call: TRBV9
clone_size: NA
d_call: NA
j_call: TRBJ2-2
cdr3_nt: TGTGCCAGCAGTGACCGAGGCACCGGGGAGCTGTTTTTT
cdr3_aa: CASSDRGTGELFF

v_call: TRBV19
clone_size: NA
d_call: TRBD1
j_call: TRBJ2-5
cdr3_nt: TGTGCCAGTAGTAGGGGCGACAGGGGCCAAGAGACCCAGTACTTC
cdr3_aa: CASSRGDRGQETQYF

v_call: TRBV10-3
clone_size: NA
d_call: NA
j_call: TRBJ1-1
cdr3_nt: TGTGCCATCAGTGTTTCCGGACAGAACACTGAAGCTTTCTTT
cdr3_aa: CAISVSGQNTEAFF

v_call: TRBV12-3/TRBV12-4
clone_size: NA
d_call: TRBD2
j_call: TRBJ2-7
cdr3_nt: TGTGCCAGCAGTACAAGCGGGAGTAGCGAGCAGTACTTC
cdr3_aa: CASSTSGSSEQYF

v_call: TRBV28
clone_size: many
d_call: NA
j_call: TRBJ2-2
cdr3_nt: TGTGCCAGCACCCCCGGGGTTACCGGGGAGCTGTTTTTT
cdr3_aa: CASTPGVTGELFF

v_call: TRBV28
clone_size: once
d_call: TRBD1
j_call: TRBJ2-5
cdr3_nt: TGTGCCAGCAGACGAGTTCTGACGGGACAGGGGGAGAGGGAGACCCAGTACTTC
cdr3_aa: CASRRVLTGQGERETQYF

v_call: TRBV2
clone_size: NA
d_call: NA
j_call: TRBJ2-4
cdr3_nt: TGTGCCAGCAGTGCGGGGGATGGGGTAAACATTCAGTACTTC
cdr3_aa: CASSAGDGVNIQYF

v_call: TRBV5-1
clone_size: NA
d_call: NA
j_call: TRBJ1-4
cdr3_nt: TGCGCCAGCAGCGGAGGGACTATGTGGACTAATGAAAAACTGTTTTTT
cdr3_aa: CASSGGTMWTNEKLFF

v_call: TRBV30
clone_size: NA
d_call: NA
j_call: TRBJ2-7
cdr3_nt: TGTGCCTGGAGTGACTATTACGAGCAGTACTTC
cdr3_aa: CAWSDYYEQYF

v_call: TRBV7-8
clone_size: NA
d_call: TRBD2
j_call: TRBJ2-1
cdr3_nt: TGTGCCAGCAGCTTAAGCGGGGCCTACTACAATGAGCAGTTCTTC
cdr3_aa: CASSLSGAYYNEQFF

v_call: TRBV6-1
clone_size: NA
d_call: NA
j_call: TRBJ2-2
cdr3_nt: TGTGCCAGCAGTGATCTGTTACAGATAACCGGGGAGCTGTTTTTT
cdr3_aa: CASSDLLQITGELFF

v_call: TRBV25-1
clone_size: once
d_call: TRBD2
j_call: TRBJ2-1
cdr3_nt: TGTGCCAGCACCCTAGCGGGAGTTGATGAGCAGTTCTTC
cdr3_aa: CASTLAGVDEQFF

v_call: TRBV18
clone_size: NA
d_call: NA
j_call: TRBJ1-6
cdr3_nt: TGTGCCAGCTCACCGGGGGGGTCGTCAAATTCACCCCTCCACTTT
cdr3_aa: CASSPGGSSNSPLHF

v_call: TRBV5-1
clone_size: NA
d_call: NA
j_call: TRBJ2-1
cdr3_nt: TGCGCCAGCAGCTTGGGGGCAGAAAATGAGCAGTTCTTC
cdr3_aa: CASSLGAENEQFF

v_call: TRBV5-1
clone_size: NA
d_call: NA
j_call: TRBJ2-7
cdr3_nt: TGCGCCAGCAGCTTGGCGGGAAGCTCCTACGAGCAGTACTTC
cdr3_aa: CASSLAGSSYEQYF